These T cell receptor beta chains were read from a single sample in a study of T-cell memory formation after mild COVID-19. TCRdb re-analysed the 5' RACE reads in MiXCR, keeping a single row per CDR3 protein. This sample has 280,000 or so distinct CDR3 sequences; around 8% occur once, and the top ten carry about 22%. Specimen: PBMCs or a T cell subset sorted from them (not recorded which). These receptors all come from a man younger than 35 who had mild COVID-19 (a few samples of this study predate the infection). Cell type and time point are not known. The CDR3 runs from the conserved cysteine through the conserved F or W. Each record gives: D gene, clone size, V gene, J gene, CDR3 DNA, CDR3 protein. D genes are given only for firm matches. Clone size is stated in some rows and not others, as once, few, many or a class when expanded.

.	few	TRBV4-1	TRBJ2-7	TGCGCCAGCAGCGCAGGACAGCCCAACTCCTACGAGCAGTACTTC	CASSAGQPNSYEQYF
.	few	TRBV7-2	TRBJ1-2	TGTGCCAGCAGCGAGGTCCCCGGGGGCTACACCTTC	CASSEVPGGYTF
.	.	TRBV2	TRBJ2-5	TGTGCCAGCAAAGAGCCTTGGACCCAGTACTTC	CASKEPWTQYF
.	.	TRBV6-2/TRBV6-3	TRBJ2-4	TGTGCCAGCCATGACCAGTACATTCAGTACTTC	CASHDQYIQYF
TRBD1	.	TRBV5-4	TRBJ2-6	TGTGCCAGCAGCTCACCCGGGACAGTCGGGGCCAACGTCCTGACTTTC	CASSSPGTVGANVLTF
TRBD1	.	TRBV4-1	TRBJ1-1	TGCGCCAGCAGCCCACAGGGGGGTTGGTCTGAAGCTTTCTTT	CASSPQGGWSEAFF
.	few	TRBV25-1	TRBJ2-7	TGTGCCAGCAGTGAACTCGGGGGCTTAAGGTCCGAGCAGTACTTC	CASSELGGLRSEQYF
.	.	TRBV4-1	TRBJ2-1	TGCGCCAGCAGCGCCGTCCCGACAGTCCATGAGCAGTTCTTC	CASSAVPTVHEQFF
.	.	TRBV7-9	TRBJ2-5	TGTGCCAGCAGCCGAGTCCGGGGCAAAGAGACCCAGTACTTC	CASSRVRGKETQYF
.	few	TRBV14	TRBJ2-1	TGTGCCAGCAGCCAAGGTGTTGGGTCGGGGGAGGTTAACGATGAGCAGTTCTTC	CASSQGVGSGEVNDEQFF
.	.	TRBV12-3/TRBV12-4	TRBJ2-5	TGTGCCAGCAGTTGGGGGAGAGAGACCCAGTACTTC	CASSWGRETQYF
.	many	TRBV28	TRBJ1-1	TGTGCCAGCAGTTTATACCAAGTTGTGGGAGAAGCTTTCTTT	CASSLYQVVGEAFF
.	.	TRBV19	TRBJ1-5	TGTGCCAGTAGCCCAGACCCCATCTTGTCCCAGCATTTT	CASSPDPILSQHF
.	few	TRBV18	TRBJ2-3	TGTGCCAGCTCACCTGGGGCTCCAGATACGCAGTATTTT	CASSPGAPDTQYF
.	.	TRBV7-9	TRBJ2-5	TGTGCCAGCAGCCAAACCCCGCCGGAAGAAGAGACCCAGTACTTC	CASSQTPPEEETQYF
TRBD2	many	TRBV7-8	TRBJ2-7	TGTGCCAGCAGCAGTAGCGGGGGGCTCTACGAGCAGTACTTC	CASSSSGGLYEQYF
.	few	TRBV7-3	TRBJ2-5	TGTGCCAGCAGGCCTACGGGGGAAGAGACCCAGTACTTC	CASRPTGEETQYF
.	.	TRBV4-1	TRBJ2-2	TGCGCCAGCAGCCACGGGGGCGCGTACACCGGGGAGCTGTTTTTT	CASSHGGAYTGELFF
.	many	TRBV9	TRBJ2-3	TGTGCCAGCACCCTGGACAGTAGCACAGATACGCAGTATTTT	CASTLDSSTDTQYF
TRBD2	many	TRBV20-1	TRBJ2-2	TGCAGTGCTAGAGATTACGGGACTAGCCCCGGGGAGCTGTTTTTT	CSARDYGTSPGELFF
TRBD2	once	TRBV5-1	TRBJ2-5	TGCGCCAGCAGCTTGGTGCTAGCGGGGGAACCCTCACCAGAGACCCAGTACTTC	CASSLVLAGEPSPETQYF
TRBD2	few	TRBV5-1	TRBJ2-5	TGCGCCAGCAGCGGCAAGCGGGGGGCTCAAGAGACCCAGTACTTC	CASSGKRGAQETQYF
TRBD1	.	TRBV6-1	TRBJ1-1	TGTGCCAGCAGGGACTACAGGGGAGGCACTGAAGCTTTCTTT	CASRDYRGGTEAFF
.	few	TRBV2	TRBJ2-5	TGTGCCAGCAGTGAAGAGTGGTACCCGGTCGTATACTTC	CASSEEWYPVVYF